This TCR beta chain stems from a study of T cell repertoires in cytomegalovirus infection (dated by TCRdb to about 2019). Turning to the overall study: Peptide stimulations targeted recently identified HLA-C-restricted CMV epitopes, whose presentation resists viral immunomodulation, together with well-studied HLA-B-restricted epitopes. Because public TCR beta signatures pointed to carriage of CMV infection together with the matching HLA type, the HLA type of each donor mattered for the analysis.

In light of the paper, this sample's treatment or condition label describes: in vitro stimulation with specific CMV peptide epitopes to enrich CMV-specific T cells. The CDR3 goes from the cysteine to the phenylalanine over 16 residues. Left in the record is the CDR3 DNA by itself, 48 bases read in frame from the first base. The V end loses 0 bases and the J end loses 7 bases, and a stretch of 16 bases separates them. The germline V gene (reference sequence) yields LNHDA for CDR1 and SQIVND for CDR2. For sequencing, an Illumina HiSeq 1500 was employed. The raw public data were reprocessed by TCRdb itself: fastp quality trimming at Q25, MiXCR clonotype calling, in-frame beta chains only. Identical CDR3 protein sequences are pooled into one entry, listed with their most common genes and DNA. Here the sample has about 400,000 distinct CDR3 sequences; about a third occur a single time. Roughly 13% of the sample rests with the top ten.

What the work shows at the level of the full study, not this receptor alone: Cumulative frequency of public TCR beta family members discriminated carriers of CMV infection plus the relevant HLA type in this cohort and an independent 352-donor cohort. The ex vivo response was dominated by HLA-C-restricted CMV-specific TCR beta clonotypes, and the single most frequent clonotype in two of eight donors was supplied by these HLA-C-restricted clonotypes.

About this clonotype itself: It has no known antigen specificity. Within one base of it there is no much larger clone, and no base qualities were kept.

This TCR came from a human donor in good health (CMV status not recorded). Some clones in this sample may be carry-over from other donors' samples. The sample consisted of cultured PBMCs, taken from culture after CMV antigen stimulation. This chain joins TRBV19 to TRBJ1-5; there is no confident call for the D gene. In nucleotide form, the sequence is TGTGCCAGTAGTATAGATCTCCCTGCTCCCCGGCAGCCCCAGCATTTT. This yields the protein CASSIDLPAPRQPQHF. The reference TRBV19 and TRBJ1-5 proteins fill in what lies around the CDR3, so the full variable domain reads DGGITQSPKYLFRKEGQNVTLSCEQNLNHDAMYWYRQDPGQGLRLIYYSQIVNDFQKGDIAEGYSVSREKKESFPLTVTSAQKNPTAFYLCASSIDLPAPRQPQHFGDGTRLSIL.